The 16 T cell receptor beta chains presented below share a single source sample, sequenced in a study of T cells in localized non-small cell lung cancer. TCRdb's table, derived via immunoSEQ multiplex PCR, lists solely in-frame clones and lacks some. Here the sample spans around 91,000 clones, roughly 90% being singletons. Sequenced material: peripheral blood, taken before any cancer treatment. The receptors were gathered from a man between 40 and 70 years old with stage I squamous cell lung carcinoma.

This sequence joins TRBV27 and TRBJ2-5; D unresolved. V dropped 6 bases and J dropped 2 bases, with 7 bases sitting between them. Germline CDR1 reads MNHEY; CDR2 reads SMNVEV (reference sequence). The CDR3 sequence is 12 residues long. CDR3 coding DNA: TGTGCCAGCAGAACTGAACAAGAGACCCAGTACTTC. It translates to CASRTEQETQYF.

The chain couples TRBV7-9 to TRBJ1-5; D remains unclear. V dropped 5 bases and J dropped 4 bases, with 18 bases sitting between them. Germline V CDR1 and CDR2: SEHNR, FQNEAQ (reference sequence). The CDR3 sequence is 16 residues long. For the CDR3, the DNA is TGTGCCAGCAGCCCCGAGGAGGGTAGCCGGAATCAGCCCCAGCATTTT. It is translated as CASSPEEGSRNQPQHF.

This clone was seen only once. CDR3 sequence (DNA): TGTGCCATCAGTCACGGGACTGAGAAACCCTATGGCTACACCTTC. Its translation: CAISHGTEKPYGYTF. This chain joins TRBV10-3 and TRBJ1-2; the D gene is possibly TRBD1 (5 bases). Trimming stripped 5 bases from V and 4 bases from J, with 17 bases between. The CDR3 extends over 15 amino acids. Germline V gives CDR1 ENHRY, CDR2 SYGVKD.

The chain links TRBV6-5 to TRBJ1-3; TRBD1 agrees at 10 bases. Germline assignment: CDR1 MNHEY and CDR2 SVGAGI. V shed 2 bases, J shed 3 bases, and the junction held 1 base outside the gene matches. This CDR3 region has 15 residues. Written as DNA, the CDR3 is TGTGCCAGCAGTTACGACAGGGGGCGTGGAAACACCATATATTTT. It is translated as CASSYDRGRGNTIYF.

This clone was seen once. The chain has TRBV7-2 and TRBJ1-2, with D unclear. CDR3 length equals 14 residues. V was pared by 3 bases and J by 2 bases, with 10 bases between. CDR1 SGHTA and CDR2 FQGNSA come from the germline V gene. The CDR3 here is CASSFTSRNYGYTF. The CDR3, as DNA: TGTGCCAGCAGCTTCACGTCTCGGAACTATGGCTACACCTTC. The variable domain in full, completed from reference TRBV7-2 and TRBJ1-2, reads GAGVSQSPSNKVTEKGKDVELRCDPISGHTALYWYRQSLGQGLEFLIYFQGNSAPDKSGLPSDRFSAERTGGSVSTLTIQRTQQEDSAVYLCASSFTSRNYGYTFGSGTRLTVV.

The gene calls are TRBV18 and TRBJ2-7; 9 nucleotides line up with TRBD1. Trimming removed 2 bases from V and 4 bases from J; junction bases left unmatched: 12. Germline CDR1 and CDR2: KGHSH and LQKENI. The length of the CDR3 is 17 residues. The CDR3 DNA reads TGTGCCAGCTCACCATTTGGGGTCGGGACAGGGATATACGAGCAGTACTTC. Its protein is CASSPFGVGTGIYEQYF.

The rearrangement joins TRBV20-1 to TRBJ2-1; 8 nucleotides line up with TRBD1. This CDR3 region has 11 residues. Unmatched junction bases numbered 7, after V lost 6 bases and J lost 12 bases. Germline V CDR1 and CDR2: DFQATT, SNEGSKA (reference sequence). The CDR3 bases are TGCAGTGCCATGGACAGGGTCGGGCAGTTCTTC. Translated: CSAMDRVGQFF.

This clone was observed a handful of times. V and J are TRBV7-9 and TRBJ1-1; D gene ambiguous. The V gene's germline CDR1 is SEHNR and CDR2 FQNEAQ (reference sequence). CDR3 length: 12 amino acids. The V end was cut by 5 bases, the J end by 3 bases, with 7 bases between. This CDR3 reads CASSPIDTEAFF. CDR3 nucleotides: TGTGCCAGCAGCCCTATAGACACTGAAGCTTTCTTT. The full variable domain, with the rest looked up from reference TRBV7-9 and TRBJ1-1, is DTGVSQNPRHKITKRGQNVTFRCDPISEHNRLYWYRQTLGQGPEFLTYFQNEAQLEKSRLLSDRFSAERPKGSFSTLEIQRTEQGDSAMYLCASSPIDTEAFFGQGTRLTVV.

The rearrangement uses TRBV19 and TRBJ1-5, with D perhaps matching TRBD1 (6 bases). CDR3 size: 16 residues. Deletions cut 3 bases from V and 1 base from J, with 13 bases between. Germline lookup yields CDR1 LNHDA and CDR2 SQIVND (reference sequence). The CDR3 DNA is TGTGCCAGTAGTATTGAGACAGGTTGGAGCAATCAGCCCCAGCATTTT. As protein: CASSIETGWSNQPQHF.

The chain is built from TRBV5-5 and TRBJ1-5; TRBD1 aligns across 9 bases. CDR1 is SGHKS and CDR2 is YYEKEE in the germline V gene (reference sequence). This CDR3 region has 16 residues. With V trimmed by 4 bases and J by 0 bases, 5 bases remained unmatched. DNA for the CDR3: TGTGCCAGCAGCCAAGGGACAGGGTATAGCAATCAGCCCCAGCATTTT. It is translated as CASSQGTGYSNQPQHF.

V gene TRBV30 combines with J gene TRBJ1-2; D perhaps matches TRBD1 (5 bases). Between the trimmed V and J ends, which lost 6 bases and 6 bases, there was a span of 23 bases. CDR3 size: 15 residues. Per the germline V gene, CDR1 is GTSNPN and CDR2 is SVGIG (reference sequence). The CDR3 nucleotides read TGTGCCTGCCACGGGACTCGTGACGTCTGGGATGGCTACACCTTC. It translates to CACHGTRDVWDGYTF.

The chain links TRBV5-4 to TRBJ1-1; 9 positions agree with TRBD1. Germline trimming cut 0 bases from V and 3 bases from J; bases unmatched to any gene: 12. This CDR3 has 18 amino acids. Germline-derived CDR1 and CDR2 are SGHNT and YYREEE (reference sequence). In DNA, the CDR3 is TGTGCCAGCAGCTTGGGGAGGGACAGGGCCCTTCGCGACACTGAAGCTTTCTTT. Encoded protein: CASSLGRDRALRDTEAFF.

This clone appeared once. The chain uses TRBV30 and TRBJ2-1, with D possibly matching TRBD2 (5 bases). The germline V and J ends were trimmed by 3 bases and 8 bases, with 14 bases remaining between them. This CDR3 is built from 13 residues. Germline V gives CDR1 GTSNPN, CDR2 SVGIG (reference sequence). The CDR3 DNA follows: TGTGCCTGGAGCCCGGGATCCGCCGATGAGCAGTTCTTC. Translation: CAWSPGSADEQFF.

The chain links TRBV9 to TRBJ2-5; 8 bases line up with TRBD1. The V segment lost 0 bases and the J segment 3 bases; nucleotides outside the gene matches: 7. The CDR3 sequence is 16 residues long. Germline V CDR1 and CDR2: SGDLS, YYNGEE. CDR3 residues: CASSVGAGGREETQYF. The CDR3 DNA reads TGTGCCAGCAGCGTAGGAGCAGGGGGCCGGGAAGAGACCCAGTACTTC.

The J gene is TRBJ1-1, the V gene TRBV6-6; no reliable D call. The CDR3 contains 14 residues. The germline V gene encodes CDR1 MNHNY and CDR2 SVGAGI (reference sequence). The V end lost 0 bases, the J end lost 4 bases, and 9 bases lay between the germline ends. The CDR3 region has the DNA TGTGCCAGCAGTTACTCGTCTTTGAGCACTGAAGCTTTCTTT. It yields the protein CASSYSSLSTEAFF.

This clone has a single count. The chain is built from TRBV4-1 and TRBJ1-5; possible D gene TRBD1, 6 bases. Germline V gives CDR1 MGHRA, CDR2 YSYEKL. The V end lost 1 base, the J end lost 3 bases, and 19 bases lay between the germline ends. The CDR3 runs 18 residues. The CDR3 nucleotides are TGCGCCAGCAGCCAAGCCGGCCCCAGGGAGGGGGTCAATCAGCCCCAGCATTTT. Its protein is CASSQAGPREGVNQPQHF.